The present T cell receptor beta chain was sequenced within a study of T cell responses to AZD1222 COVID-19 vaccine. Study-level information: Pooling was applied to second doses at about 4 or about 12 weeks.

With regard to this clone: Its matching antigen is unknown.

Between the trimmed V and J ends, which lost 0 bases and 0 bases, there was a span of 6 bases. Germline lookup yields CDR1 ENHRY and CDR2 SYGVKD. The CDR3 has 15 residues. Sequencing used immunoSEQ multiplex PCR; TCRdb keeps in-frame clones, though not all of them. The sample has 95,000 to 130,000 clones, roughly nine tenths seen once. Study results and limitations: There were mostly white British donors and more females than males, and clonal diversity was possibly underestimated. At study baseline, merely five or six AZD1222 recipients were seropositive. Per reports, nearly half of all spike-specific TCRs target regions that are unmutated in variants.

The clonotype originates from an adult in good health. This chain connects TRBV10-3 to TRBJ1-3, with no clear D. The source was peripheral blood, collected on day 0 of AZD1222 vaccination. The CDR3, as DNA: TGTGCCATCAGTGAGTCGAGTATCTCTGGAAACACCATATATTTT. It is translated as CAISESSISGNTIYF.